This TCR beta chain is drawn from a study of OX40 agonist ivuxolimab in advanced cancers. Study-level information: Administration of intravenous ivuxolimab to patients occurred every 2 weeks at 0.01 to 10 mg/kg.

Trimming removed 3 bases from V and 5 bases from J, with 14 bases in between. CDR3 length: 14 amino acids. Germline loops: CDR1 SGDLS, CDR2 YYNGEE. Comments on this clone: Its antigen is not known.

The repertoire was sequenced with immunoSEQ multiplex PCR; TCRdb's copy has only in-frame clones and lacks some. This repertoire shows approximately 96,000 clones, about 90% found once; its top ten account for roughly 1.5%. Findings and limits, study-wide: Fewer expanded clones were found on average in CD4+ than in CD8+ T cells.

This sequence originates from an adult with an advanced solid tumor such as melanoma, head and neck, liver or kidney cancer. Sequences were derived from CD4+ or CD8+ T cells sorted from blood, sampled in a trial of the OX40 agonist ivuxolimab. The genes are TRBV9 and TRBJ2-5, with D unresolved. CDR3: CASSEGPGWETQYF. The CDR3 nucleotides are TGTGCCAGCAGCGAGGGTCCAGGATGGGAGACCCAGTACTTC.